The clone carrying this T cell receptor beta chain is a singleton in its sample. These data come from a study of blood T cell repertoires in COVID-19. Across the study: In each case, the material was cDNA or gDNA derived from T cells, B-cell-depleted T cells, or PBMCs.

The germline gives CDR1 SGHTA, CDR2 FQGNSA. Trimming took off 5 bases at V and 2 bases at J, with 16 bases between the two ends. CDR3 length: 17 residues. The protocol was immunoSEQ multiplex PCR, while the TCRdb copy is restricted to in-frame clones and leaves out a portion. This table holds about 100,000 clones, 90% found once. The chain couples TRBV7-2 to TRBJ1-6; D is undetermined. The sequenced material came from peripheral blood. The TCR comes from a man aged 45-65 years with acute or convalescent COVID-19. The CDR3 loop is CASSPRRGDPYNSPLHF. For the CDR3, the DNA is TGTGCCAGCAGCCCGCGGCGGGGAGACCCCTATAATTCACCCCTCCACTTT.